This TCR beta chain was obtained from a study of regulatory T cells in long-lasting Graves disease. Background on the study: Graves' patients who were just diagnosed had used antithyroid drugs for under 3 months. General observations from the study: Repertoires from persistent disease leaned toward TRBV28, TRBJ1-2 and TRBJ2-5.

This clonotype was observed at least ten times. Antigen unknown. Indicated time point: newly diagnosed GD, antithyroid drugs for less than 3 months. With RNA extracted from PBMCs as input, the TCR library was made. Xi'an, China, was home to the endocrinology department that provided patients. Germline V gene data show CDR1 as SGHVS and CDR2 as FQNEAQ. V trimming: 8 bases; J trimming: 0 bases; junction bases outside the gene matches: 13. This CDR3 comprises 17 residues. Researchers made TCR beta libraries by using iRepertoire HTBI primers and running Arm-PCR on CDR3 regions. A single record per CDR3 protein comes from TCRdb applying MiXCR to the multiplex PCR reads. The repertoire holds 510,000 or so distinct CDR3 sequences, with around 12% as singletons. The same data also contributed to another study, on T cells in Graves' hyperthyroidism and ophthalmopathy. That study reports: Uncontrolled infection, other autoimmune disease, pregnancy or lactation barred patients from enrollment.

V and J are TRBV7-8 and TRBJ2-3; 8 bases match TRBD1. The sample consisted of peripheral blood mononuclear cells (PBMCs), taken at new diagnosis, from a patient treated with antithyroid drugs. The clonotype comes from a woman aged 25-40 years with Graves disease. The CDR3 DNA follows: TGTGCCAGCTCTCGGAGGAGGACAGGGACTAGCACAGATACGCAGTATTTT. As protein: CASSRRRTGTSTDTQYF.